The rows below give T cell receptor beta chains drawn from one sample of a study of identical twins. A single record per CDR3 protein comes from TCRdb applying MiXCR to the 5' RACE reads. Found here are roughly 630,000 distinct CDR3 sequences, roughly 7.2% of them singletons; the top ten hold around 1.6%. This sample was also put to use in a study of yellow fever vaccine responses in identical twins.

The sequenced material came from PBMCs. These TCRs come from a woman between 18 and 29 years old in good health. Both conserved end residues are trimmed from each CDR3. The order of the fields is D gene, clone size, V gene, CDR3 protein. D genes are given only for firm matches. Part of the rows lack a size; the others show once, few, many or a class for expanded clones.

TRBD2 few TRBV6-2/TRBV6-3 ASSRRTSGTPSLQISEQF
- - TRBV27 ASSLMTSSYNEQF
TRBD1 - TRBV6-2/TRBV6-3 ATKPGQVSGETQY
- - TRBV6-1 ASSNNLVSISTGELF
- few TRBV6-1 ASSQRPSSGNTIY
TRBD1 - TRBV7-9 ASSPRDSAYNEQF
- many TRBV12-3/TRBV12-4 ASSPDTTDTQY
- many TRBV7-9 ASSLGISPATYNEQF
TRBD1 few TRBV27 ASSPRTGGLRYKETQY
- few TRBV28 ASSPRGTSGDGYT
TRBD2 - TRBV2 ASSEREGLADTQY
- few TRBV10-1 ASSDSRAGEVSGELF
TRBD2 - TRBV28 ASSMSGGTETQY
- many TRBV10-2 ASSEPTGLAKNIQY
- few TRBV3-1 ASSQADTEAF
- many TRBV24-1 ATSDARGNNEQF
TRBD1 - TRBV10-3 AISESFVTGDGYT
TRBD2 - TRBV5-1 ASSLGAGVGSYEQY
- - TRBV20-1 SASLLGELF
TRBD1 many TRBV29-1 SLLHPGQGAETQY
- - TRBV4-1 ASSPRGAEQF
TRBD2 - TRBV20-1 SAHGLAGSSTDTQY
TRBD1 many TRBV20-1 SARVGTGFDEQY
- few TRBV5-1 ASSFGTPGNTIY
TRBD1 - TRBV7-6 ASSLLSSQGAAEQY
- many TRBV5-1 ASSPITGTPGLMGGDEQF
- many TRBV6-1 ASRRDNTGELF
TRBD1 - TRBV27 ASTIDRDRGLNTEAF
- many TRBV5-5 ASTRQENSGNTIY
- - TRBV6-1 ASSPIKGARQY
TRBD1 - TRBV4-1 ASSQYRGHTEAF
TRBD1 few TRBV28 ASSLDRGLGETQY
TRBD2 - TRBV20-1 SASRAGGNTGELF
TRBD2 many TRBV4-1 ASSRLGTTWLGETQY
- many TRBV12-3/TRBV12-4 ASTRQILNTEAF
- - TRBV14 ASSQQEWQKF
TRBD1 many TRBV9 ASSVETGGSSGNTIY
TRBD1 many TRBV28 ASAPLGIDRVDLGYT
TRBD1 - TRBV9 ASSVKATGAGELF
TRBD1 - TRBV5-6 ASSLATGASYEQY
- - TRBV11-2 ASSLEDWTRGYNEQF
- once TRBV3-1 ASSQDYPVPTRTYTQY
TRBD1 - TRBV9 ASSETSGTGVPQY